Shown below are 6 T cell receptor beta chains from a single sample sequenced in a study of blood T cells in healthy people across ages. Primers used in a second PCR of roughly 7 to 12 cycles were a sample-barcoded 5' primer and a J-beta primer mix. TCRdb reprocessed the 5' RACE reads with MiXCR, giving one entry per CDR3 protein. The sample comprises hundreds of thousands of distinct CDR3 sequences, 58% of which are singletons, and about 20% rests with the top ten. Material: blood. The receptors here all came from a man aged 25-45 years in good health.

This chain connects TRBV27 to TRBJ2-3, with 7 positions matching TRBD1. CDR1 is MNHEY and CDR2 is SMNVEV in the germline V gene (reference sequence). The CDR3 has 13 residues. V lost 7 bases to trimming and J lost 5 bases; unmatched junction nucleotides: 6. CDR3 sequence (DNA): TGTGCCAGCATCGGACAGGCTGAAGATACGCAGTATTTT. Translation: CASIGQAEDTQYF.

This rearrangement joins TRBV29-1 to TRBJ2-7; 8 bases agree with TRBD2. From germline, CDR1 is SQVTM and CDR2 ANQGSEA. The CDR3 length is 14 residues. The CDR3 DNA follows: TGCGGCGCGACGGGGGGGACAAGAGGTTACGAGCAGTACTTC. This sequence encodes CGATGGTRGYEQYF.

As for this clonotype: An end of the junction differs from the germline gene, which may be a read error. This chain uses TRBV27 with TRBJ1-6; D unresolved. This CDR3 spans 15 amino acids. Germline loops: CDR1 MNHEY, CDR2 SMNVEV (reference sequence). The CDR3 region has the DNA TGTGCCAGCGGTTTATTGGGGAGTAGTAATTCACCCCTCCACTTT. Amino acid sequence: CASGLLGSSNSPLHF.

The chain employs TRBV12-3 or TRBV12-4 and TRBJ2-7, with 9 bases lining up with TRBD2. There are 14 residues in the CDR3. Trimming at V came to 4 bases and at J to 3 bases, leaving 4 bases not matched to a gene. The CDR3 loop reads CASSSGLANYEQYF. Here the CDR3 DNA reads TGTGCCAGCAGTTCGGGACTAGCCAACTACGAGCAGTACTTC.

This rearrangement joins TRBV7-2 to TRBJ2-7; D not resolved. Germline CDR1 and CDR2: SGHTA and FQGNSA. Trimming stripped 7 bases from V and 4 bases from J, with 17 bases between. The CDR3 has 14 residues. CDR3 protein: CASTPTPGGYEQYF. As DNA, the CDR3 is TGTGCCAGCACCCCAACCCCCGGCGGATACGAGCAGTACTTC.

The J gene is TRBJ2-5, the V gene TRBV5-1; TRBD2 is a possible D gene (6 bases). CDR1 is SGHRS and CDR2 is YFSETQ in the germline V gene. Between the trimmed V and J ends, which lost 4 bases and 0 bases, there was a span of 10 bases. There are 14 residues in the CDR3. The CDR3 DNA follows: TGCGCCAGCAGCGGTGGGGACTACCAAGAGACCCAGTACTTC. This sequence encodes CASSGGDYQETQYF.